This TCR beta chain comes out of a study of blood T cell repertoires in COVID-19. This CDR3 comprises 14 residues. Trimming removed 1 base from V and 0 bases from J, with 8 bases in between. From germline, CDR1 is SGHKS and CDR2 YYEKEE (reference sequence). Assay: immunoSEQ multiplex PCR; the TCRdb copy retains only in-frame clones and omits some. The sample has approximately 140,000 clones; 87% are singletons. The chain is built from TRBV5-5 and TRBJ2-7, with D possibly being TRBD2 (5 bases). Input material: peripheral blood. The clonotype originates from a woman aged 60-70 years with active or convalescent COVID-19. CDR3 sequence reads: CASSLLGSSYEQYF. In DNA form, the CDR3 reads TGTGCCAGCAGCTTGCTGGGGAGCTCCTACGAGCAGTACTTC.